This is a list of T cell receptor beta chains from one sample in a study of T-cell memory formation after mild COVID-19. A single record per CDR3 protein comes from TCRdb applying MiXCR to the 5' RACE reads. Of fewer than 650,000 distinct CDR3 sequences in the sample, about a fifth were seen once. The sequenced sample was PBMCs or a T cell subset sorted from them (not recorded which). These TCRs come from an adult woman who had mild COVID-19 (a few samples of this study predate the infection). Cell type and time point are not known. Each CDR3 is given with its conserved first and last residue. The order of the fields is clone size, D gene, J gene, V gene, CDR3 protein, CDR3 DNA. D genes are given only for firm matches. Rows give clone size only sometimes, using once, few, many, or a class for an expanded clone.

NA	NA	TRBJ2-3	TRBV9	CASSVAWGTDTQYF	TGTGCCAGCAGCGTAGCCTGGGGGACAGATACGCAGTATTTT
NA	TRBD2	TRBJ2-5	TRBV5-1	CASSPAGGGETQYF	TGCGCCAGCAGCCCCGCGGGGGGAGGCGAGACCCAGTACTTC
NA	NA	TRBJ2-2	TRBV5-6	CASTPYAQWGTGELFF	TGTGCCAGCACTCCCTATGCGCAGTGGGGCACCGGGGAGCTGTTTTTT
many	NA	TRBJ2-6	TRBV6-5	CASSYSGANVLTF	TGTGCCAGCAGTTACTCTGGGGCCAACGTCCTGACTTTC
NA	TRBD1	TRBJ1-2	TRBV12-3/TRBV12-4	CASSFGQGLSNYGYTF	TGTGCCAGCAGTTTCGGACAGGGGCTTTCTAACTATGGCTACACCTTC
few	TRBD1	TRBJ2-1	TRBV12-3/TRBV12-4	CASSRTDRGAYNEQFF	TGTGCCAGCAGCCGAACGGACAGGGGGGCCTACAATGAGCAGTTCTTC
NA	TRBD1	TRBJ1-5	TRBV12-3/TRBV12-4	CASSSSDRVNQPQHF	TGTGCCAGCAGTTCCTCCGACAGGGTCAATCAGCCCCAGCATTTT
few	NA	TRBJ2-1	TRBV6-5	CASRPPGRSSYNEQFF	TGTGCCAGCAGACCCCCAGGGCGGAGCTCCTACAATGAGCAGTTCTTC
few	NA	TRBJ2-5	TRBV6-2/TRBV6-3	CASAENALGYQETQYF	TGTGCCAGCGCGGAGAACGCACTCGGGTACCAAGAGACCCAGTACTTC
NA	TRBD2	TRBJ2-1	TRBV9	CASSVDTSGYNEQFF	TGTGCCAGCAGCGTAGACACTAGCGGATACAATGAGCAGTTCTTC
many	TRBD1	TRBJ2-2	TRBV5-1	CASKRDSNTGELFF	TGCGCCAGCAAACGGGACAGCAACACCGGGGAGCTGTTTTTT
NA	NA	TRBJ2-5	TRBV4-1	CASSQSAGQETQYF	TGCGCCAGCAGCCAAAGCGCAGGACAAGAGACCCAGTACTTC
few	NA	TRBJ2-4	TRBV18	CASSPPTLAKNIQYF	TGTGCCAGCTCACCACCGACTCTAGCCAAAAACATTCAGTACTTC
NA	NA	TRBJ1-4	TRBV7-2	CASSQSGTRREKLFF	TGTGCCAGCAGCCAATCAGGGACCAGGCGTGAAAAACTGTTTTTT
NA	TRBD2	TRBJ2-1	TRBV6-2/TRBV6-3	CASSYSAGLAGGPEQFF	TGTGCCAGCAGTTACTCTGCGGGACTAGCGGGAGGGCCAGAGCAGTTCTTC
NA	TRBD1	TRBJ1-5	TRBV27	CASKPVDRWGPQHF	TGTGCCAGCAAACCGGTGGACAGGTGGGGGCCCCAGCATTTT
few	NA	TRBJ2-3	TRBV27	CASSLSGGRTQYF	TGTGCCAGCAGTTTATCGGGGGGCCGCACGCAGTATTTT
NA	NA	TRBJ2-5	TRBV20-1	CSARDGRWGETQYF	TGCAGTGCTAGAGACGGAAGGTGGGGGGAGACCCAGTACTTC
few	TRBD2	TRBJ2-7	TRBV7-8	CASSSTSGGYEQYF	TGTGCCAGCAGTTCCACTAGCGGGGGCTACGAGCAGTACTTC
few	NA	TRBJ2-7	TRBV6-5	CASSATALEQYF	TGTGCCAGCAGCGCGACGGCCCTCGAGCAGTACTTC
NA	NA	TRBJ2-6	TRBV18	CASSQVGRTSSGANVLTF	TGTGCCAGCTCACAGGTCGGCCGTACGTCCTCTGGGGCCAACGTCCTGACTTTC
NA	NA	TRBJ2-3	TRBV6-4	CASSPEGEGTDTQYF	TGTGCCAGCAGCCCTGAAGGGGAGGGCACAGATACGCAGTATTTT
few	NA	TRBJ1-5	TRBV7-6	CASSPRQGMGQPQHF	TGTGCCAGCAGCCCCCGGCAGGGAATGGGTCAGCCCCAGCATTTT
NA	NA	TRBJ2-2	TRBV9	CASRLGAENTGELFF	TGTGCCAGCAGGCTCGGCGCGGAGAACACCGGGGAGCTGTTTTTT
NA	TRBD1	TRBJ1-5	TRBV19	CASTLGQGFNQPQHF	TGTGCCAGTACCCTAGGACAGGGTTTTAATCAGCCCCAGCATTTT
NA	TRBD1	TRBJ1-4	TRBV5-4	CASSAYRDRDEKLFF	TGTGCCAGCAGCGCGTACCGGGACAGGGATGAAAAACTGTTTTTT
once	NA	TRBJ1-2	TRBV5-1	CASSLTSGNYGYTF	TGCGCCAGCAGCTTAACGTCGGGGAACTATGGCTACACCTTC
NA	NA	TRBJ2-7	TRBV6-5	CAISSTGLAYEQYF	TGTGCCATCAGCTCTACAGGGTTGGCCTACGAGCAGTACTTC
NA	NA	TRBJ2-5	TRBV7-9	CASSFGPARETQYF	TGTGCCAGCAGCTTCGGGCCAGCGAGGGAGACCCAGTACTTC
NA	NA	TRBJ2-7	TRBV24-1	CATSDAGPTYEQYF	TGTGCCACCAGTGACGCTGGACCAACCTACGAGCAGTACTTC
few	NA	TRBJ2-3	TRBV7-9	CASSLGGSPQYF	TGTGCCAGCAGCTTAGGGGGATCGCCGCAGTATTTT